The source of this T cell receptor beta chain is a study of T cell responses to AZD1222 COVID-19 vaccine. Study overall: Second-dose timings of about 4 or about 12 weeks were pooled.

The protocol was immunoSEQ multiplex PCR, while the TCRdb copy is restricted to in-frame clones and leaves out a portion. Here the sample spans about 110,000 clones, approximately 88% being singletons. A remark on this clone: Its target is unknown.

Whole-study findings and limits: As reported, nearly half of all spike-specific TCRs target variant regions that are unmutated. The sample set comprised mostly white British donors with more females, and clonal diversity was possibly underestimated.

Here the sequenced sample was peripheral blood, taken on day 0 of AZD1222 vaccination. This clonotype originated in an adult in good health.

This chain's CDR3 is CAISPSGLEAFF. The CDR3, as DNA: TGTGCCATCAGCCCCTCGGGTTTAGAAGCTTTCTTT. This chain joins TRBV10-3 and TRBJ1-1, with D uncertain. The V and J ends lost 6 bases and 8 bases respectively, with 13 bases between them. This CDR3 contains 12 residues. Per the germline V gene, CDR1 is ENHRY and CDR2 is SYGVKD.